This section outlines one TCR beta chain sequence together with its context. The target antigen is unknown. A read error is likely, as this CDR3 ends without the conserved phenylalanine or tryptophan. The sample belongs to a study of CD8 T cells in ankylosing spondylitis. Study-level findings and limits: Significant enrichment of disease-linked clones was reported in matched ankylosing spondylitis synovial fluid.

Trimming cost V 0 bases and J 3 bases, with 15 bases left between them. CDR3 size: 16 residues. Germline V CDR1 and CDR2: SGHRS, YFSETQ. 5'-RACE, quantitative and with molecular barcodes, yielded the TCR beta libraries. One entry per CDR3 protein, called by TCRdb with MiXCR from the 5' RACE reads. The table lists some 140,000 distinct CDR3 sequences, approximately 10% of them singletons, with around 4.1% in the top ten. Sequencing input: blood, either unsorted or a sorted T cell fraction (not recorded which). The receptor comes from a female donor with ankylosing spondylitis or in good health (not recorded which). This rearrangement joins TRBV5-1 to TRBJ1-1; D not certain. The CDR3 sequence: CASSLGFGTGYTEAFL. CDR3 nucleotide sequence: TGCGCCAGCAGCTTGGGGTTTGGAACCGGGTACACTGAAGCTTTCTTG.